The clone carrying this T cell receptor beta chain was detected a few times. Antigen specificity is unknown. Genomic DNA provided the template from which TCR beta VDJ and CDR3 profiles were obtained. TCRdb re-derived calls from the reads in MiXCR, one entry per CDR3 protein. The table lists some 240,000 distinct CDR3 sequences, about a third of them singletons. This sample was taken from a study of CD8+CD57+ T cells in acquired aplastic anemia. As for the study in general: Each DNA sample taken from sorted CD4+ and CD8+ cells came to 2.5 to 4 ug on average. Average CD4+ read depth in healthy donors was around 11 million reads. Points from the study as a whole: Patients shared around 30 CD8+ CDR3 sequences with controls.

The TCR sequence derives from a human donor in good health, serving as a control. Input material: sorted CD4+, CD8+, or CD8+CD57+ T cells (not recorded which) from PBMCs.

The CDR3: CASSTAWGGNQPQHF. The CDR3 DNA is TGTGCCAGCAGTACCGCGTGGGGGGGCAATCAGCCCCAGCATTTT. The chain couples TRBV6-1 to TRBJ1-5; D is perhaps TRBD1 (5 bases). Germline V lookup: CDR1 MNHNS, CDR2 SASEGT. V lost 5 bases and J lost 2, with 13 bases in between. The CDR3 loop spans 15 amino acids.